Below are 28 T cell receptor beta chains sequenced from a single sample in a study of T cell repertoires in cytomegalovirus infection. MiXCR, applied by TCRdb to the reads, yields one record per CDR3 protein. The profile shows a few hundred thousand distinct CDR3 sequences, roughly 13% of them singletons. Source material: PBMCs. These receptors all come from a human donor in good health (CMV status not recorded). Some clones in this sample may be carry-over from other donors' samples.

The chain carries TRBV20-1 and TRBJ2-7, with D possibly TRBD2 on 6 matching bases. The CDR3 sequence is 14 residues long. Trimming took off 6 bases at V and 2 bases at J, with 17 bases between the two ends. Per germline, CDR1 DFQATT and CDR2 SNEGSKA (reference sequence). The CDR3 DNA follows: TGCAGTGCCGCCACCCGGGAGTCCCCCTACGAGCAGTACTTC. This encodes CSAATRESPYEQYF.

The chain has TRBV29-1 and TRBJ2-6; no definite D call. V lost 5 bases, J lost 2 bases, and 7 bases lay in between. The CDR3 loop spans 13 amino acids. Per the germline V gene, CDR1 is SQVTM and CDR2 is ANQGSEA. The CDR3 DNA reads TGCAGCGTTCGAGGAACTGGGGCCAACGTCCTGACTTTC. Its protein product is CSVRGTGANVLTF.

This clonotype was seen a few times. The CDR3 nucleotides are TGTGCCAGTAGTATACCGTATCAGCCCCAGCATTTT. Translation: CASSIPYQPQHF. The chain is built from TRBV19 and TRBJ1-5; unclear D gene. V was shortened by 2 bases and J by 5 bases, with 4 bases between the two germline ends. CDR1 is LNHDA and CDR2 is SQIVND in the germline V gene (reference sequence). The CDR3 runs to 12 residues.

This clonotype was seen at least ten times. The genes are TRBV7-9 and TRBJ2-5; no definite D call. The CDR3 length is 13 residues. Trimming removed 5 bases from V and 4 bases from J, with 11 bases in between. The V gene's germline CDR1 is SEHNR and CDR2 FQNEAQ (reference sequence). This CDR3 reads CASSQLSGETQYF. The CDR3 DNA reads TGTGCCAGCAGCCAATTGAGTGGAGAGACCCAGTACTTC. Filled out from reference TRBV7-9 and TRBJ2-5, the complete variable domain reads DTGVSQNPRHKITKRGQNVTFRCDPISEHNRLYWYRQTLGQGPEFLTYFQNEAQLEKSRLLSDRFSAERPKGSFSTLEIQRTEQGDSAMYLCASSQLSGETQYFGPGTRLLVL.

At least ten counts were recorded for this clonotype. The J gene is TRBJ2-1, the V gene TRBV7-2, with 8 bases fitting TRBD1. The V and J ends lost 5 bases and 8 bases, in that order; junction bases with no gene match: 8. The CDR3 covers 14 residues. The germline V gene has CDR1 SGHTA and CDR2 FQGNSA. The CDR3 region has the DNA TGTGCCAGCAGCACGGACAGGGTGAGGGATGAGCAGTTCTTC. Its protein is CASSTDRVRDEQFF.

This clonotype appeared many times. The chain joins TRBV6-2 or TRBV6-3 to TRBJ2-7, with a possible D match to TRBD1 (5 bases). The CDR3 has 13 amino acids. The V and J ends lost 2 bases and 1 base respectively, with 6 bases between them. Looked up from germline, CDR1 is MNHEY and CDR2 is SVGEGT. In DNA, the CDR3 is TGTGCCAGCAGTTACAGGGGATCCTACGAGCAGTACTTC. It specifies CASSYRGSYEQYF.

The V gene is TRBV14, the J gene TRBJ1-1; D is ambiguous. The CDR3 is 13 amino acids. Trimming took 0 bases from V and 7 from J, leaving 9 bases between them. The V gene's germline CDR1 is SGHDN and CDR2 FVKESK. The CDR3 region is CASSQDLGGEAFF. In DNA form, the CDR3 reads TGTGCCAGCAGCCAAGATCTGGGCGGTGAAGCTTTCTTT.

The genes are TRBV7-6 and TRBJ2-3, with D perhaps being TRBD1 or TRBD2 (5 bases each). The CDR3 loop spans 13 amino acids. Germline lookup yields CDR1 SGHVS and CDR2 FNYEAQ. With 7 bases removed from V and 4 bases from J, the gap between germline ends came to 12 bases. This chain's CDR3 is CASKGRGPDTQYF. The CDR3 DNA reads TGTGCCAGCAAGGGGAGAGGGCCAGATACGCAGTATTTT.

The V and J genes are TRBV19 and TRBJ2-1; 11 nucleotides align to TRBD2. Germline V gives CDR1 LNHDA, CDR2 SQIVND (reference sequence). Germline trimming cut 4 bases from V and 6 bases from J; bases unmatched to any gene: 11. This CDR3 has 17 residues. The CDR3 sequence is CASSKTSGMVEGNEQFF. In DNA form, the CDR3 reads TGTGCCAGTAGTAAGACTAGCGGGATGGTGGAAGGCAATGAGCAGTTCTTC.

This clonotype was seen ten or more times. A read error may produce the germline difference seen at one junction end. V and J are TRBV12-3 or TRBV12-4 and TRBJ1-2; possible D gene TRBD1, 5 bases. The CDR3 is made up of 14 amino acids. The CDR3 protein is CASSLGADSYGYTF. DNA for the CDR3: TGTGCCAGCAGCTTAGGAGCAGACAGCTATGGCTACACCTTC.

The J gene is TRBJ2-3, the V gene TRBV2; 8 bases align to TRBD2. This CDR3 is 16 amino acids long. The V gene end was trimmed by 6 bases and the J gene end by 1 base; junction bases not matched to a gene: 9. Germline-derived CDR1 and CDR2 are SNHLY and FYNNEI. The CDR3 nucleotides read TGTGCCAGCAGACCCAGGACAGCGGGGGGCACAGATACGCAGTATTTT. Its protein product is CASRPRTAGGTDTQYF.

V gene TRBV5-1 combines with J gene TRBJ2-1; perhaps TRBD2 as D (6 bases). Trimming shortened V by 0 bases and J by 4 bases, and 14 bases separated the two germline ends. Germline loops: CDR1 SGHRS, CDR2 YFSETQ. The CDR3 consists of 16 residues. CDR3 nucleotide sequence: TGCGCCAGCAGCTTGGGCGCGGGGCCGGGGTACAATGAGCAGTTCTTC. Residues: CASSLGAGPGYNEQFF.

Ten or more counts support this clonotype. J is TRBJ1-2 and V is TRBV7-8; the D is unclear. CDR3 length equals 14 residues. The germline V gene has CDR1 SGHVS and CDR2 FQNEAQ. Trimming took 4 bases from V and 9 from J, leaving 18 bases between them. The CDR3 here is CASSSFPQLVSYTF. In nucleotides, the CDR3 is TGTGCCAGCAGCTCTTTTCCCCAACTCGTGAGCTACACCTTC.

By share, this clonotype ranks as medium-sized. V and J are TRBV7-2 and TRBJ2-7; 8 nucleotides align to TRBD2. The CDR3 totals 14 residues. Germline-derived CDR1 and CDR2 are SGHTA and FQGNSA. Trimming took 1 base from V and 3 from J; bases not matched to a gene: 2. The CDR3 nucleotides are TGTGCCAGCAGCTTAGGCGGGGGGCTCTACGAGCAGTACTTC. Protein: CASSLGGGLYEQYF.

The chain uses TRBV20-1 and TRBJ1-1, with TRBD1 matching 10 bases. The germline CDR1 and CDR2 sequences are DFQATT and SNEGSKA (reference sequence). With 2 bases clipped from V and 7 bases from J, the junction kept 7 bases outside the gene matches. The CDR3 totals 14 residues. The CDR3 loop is CSARRDRGMGEAFF. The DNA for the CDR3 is TGCAGTGCTAGAAGGGACAGGGGAATGGGTGAAGCTTTCTTT.

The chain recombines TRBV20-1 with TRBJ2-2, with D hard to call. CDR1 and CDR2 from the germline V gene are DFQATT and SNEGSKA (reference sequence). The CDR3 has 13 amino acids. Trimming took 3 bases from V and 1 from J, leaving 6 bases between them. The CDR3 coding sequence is TGCAGTGCTAGGAGTGGGAACACCGGGGAGCTGTTTTTT. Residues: CSARSGNTGELFF.

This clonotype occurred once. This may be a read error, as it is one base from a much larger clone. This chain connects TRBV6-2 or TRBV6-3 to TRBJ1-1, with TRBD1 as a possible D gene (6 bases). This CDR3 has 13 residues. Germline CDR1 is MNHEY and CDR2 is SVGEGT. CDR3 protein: CGSSRTVFTEAFF. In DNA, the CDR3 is TGTGGCAGCAGTCGGACAGTTTTCACTGAAGCTTTCTTT.

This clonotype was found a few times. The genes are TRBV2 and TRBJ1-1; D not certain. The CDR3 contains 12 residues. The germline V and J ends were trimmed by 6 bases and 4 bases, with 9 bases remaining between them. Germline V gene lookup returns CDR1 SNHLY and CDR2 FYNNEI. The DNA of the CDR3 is TGTGCCAGCAGGGGCAGGCCCACTGAAGCTTTCTTT. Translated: CASRGRPTEAFF. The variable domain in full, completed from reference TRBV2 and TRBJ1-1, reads EPEVTQTPSHQVTQMGQEVILRCVPISNHLYFYWYRQILGQKVEFLVSFYNNEISEKSEIFDDQFSVERPDGSNFTLKIRSTKLEDSAMYFCASRGRPTEAFFGQGTRLTVV.

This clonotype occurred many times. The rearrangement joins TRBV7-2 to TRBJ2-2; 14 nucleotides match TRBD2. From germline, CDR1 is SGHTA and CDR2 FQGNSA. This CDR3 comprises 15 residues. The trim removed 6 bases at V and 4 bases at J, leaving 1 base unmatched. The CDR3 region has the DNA TGTGCCAGCAGGGGGACTAGCGGGAGCACCGGGGAGCTGTTTTTT. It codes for CASRGTSGSTGELFF.

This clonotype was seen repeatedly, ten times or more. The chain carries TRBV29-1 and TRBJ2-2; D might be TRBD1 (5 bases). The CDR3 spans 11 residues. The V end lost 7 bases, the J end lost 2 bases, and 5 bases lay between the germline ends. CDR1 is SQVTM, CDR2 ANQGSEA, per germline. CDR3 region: CSGTNTGELFF. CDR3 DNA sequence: TGCAGCGGGACAAACACCGGGGAGCTGTTTTTT.

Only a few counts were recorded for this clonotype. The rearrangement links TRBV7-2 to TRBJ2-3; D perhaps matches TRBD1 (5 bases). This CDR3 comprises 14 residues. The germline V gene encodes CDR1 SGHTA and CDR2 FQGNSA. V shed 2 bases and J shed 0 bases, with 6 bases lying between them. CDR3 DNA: TGTGCCAGCAGCTTACAGGGAAGCACAGATACGCAGTATTTT. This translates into CASSLQGSTDTQYF.

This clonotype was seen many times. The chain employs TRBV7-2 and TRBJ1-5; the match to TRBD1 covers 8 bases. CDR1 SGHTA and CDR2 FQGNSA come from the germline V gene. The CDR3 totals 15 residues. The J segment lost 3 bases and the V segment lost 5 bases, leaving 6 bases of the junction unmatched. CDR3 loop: CASSDRTGINQPQHF. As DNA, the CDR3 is TGTGCCAGCAGCGACCGGACAGGGATCAATCAGCCCCAGCATTTT.

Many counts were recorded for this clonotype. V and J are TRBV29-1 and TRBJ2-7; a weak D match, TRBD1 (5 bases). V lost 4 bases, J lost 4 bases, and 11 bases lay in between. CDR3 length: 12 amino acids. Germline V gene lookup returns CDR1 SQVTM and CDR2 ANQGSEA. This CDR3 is CSVVGHQYEQYF. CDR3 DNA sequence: TGCAGCGTTGTTGGACACCAGTACGAGCAGTACTTC.

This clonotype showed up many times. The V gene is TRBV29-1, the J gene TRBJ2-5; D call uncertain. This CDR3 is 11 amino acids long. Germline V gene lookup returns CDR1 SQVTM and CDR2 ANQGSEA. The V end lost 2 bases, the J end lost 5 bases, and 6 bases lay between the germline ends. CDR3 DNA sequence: TGCAGCGTTGAACTAAAGGAGACCCAGTACTTC. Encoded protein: CSVELKETQYF.

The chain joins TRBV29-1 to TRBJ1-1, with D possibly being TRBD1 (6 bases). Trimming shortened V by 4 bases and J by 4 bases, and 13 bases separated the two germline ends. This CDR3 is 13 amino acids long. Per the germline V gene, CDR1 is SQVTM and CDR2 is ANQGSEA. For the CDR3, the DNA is TGCAGCGTTGGGGGGCAGGGAATCACTGAAGCTTTCTTT. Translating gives CSVGGQGITEAFF.

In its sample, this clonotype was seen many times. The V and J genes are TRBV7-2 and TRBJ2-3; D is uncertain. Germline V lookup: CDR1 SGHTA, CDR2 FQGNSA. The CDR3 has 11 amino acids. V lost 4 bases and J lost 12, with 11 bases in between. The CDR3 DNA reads TGTGCCAGCAGCTCGACTCCCCCCCAGTATTTT. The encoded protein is CASSSTPPQYF.

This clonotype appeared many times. The CDR3 region is CSVPPRTGAQETQYF. Here the CDR3 DNA reads TGCAGCGTTCCTCCCAGGACAGGGGCCCAAGAGACCCAGTACTTC. The genes are TRBV29-1 and TRBJ2-5; 9 nucleotides match TRBD1. The V and J ends lost 5 bases and 1 base, in that order; junction bases with no gene match: 8. In germline, CDR1 is SQVTM, CDR2 ANQGSEA. The CDR3 runs 15 residues. Using reference TRBV29-1 and TRBJ2-5 for the parts outside the CDR3, the full variable domain is SAVISQKPSRDICQRGTSLTIQCQVDSQVTMMFWYRQQPGQSLTLIATANQGSEATYESGFVIDKFPISRPNLTFSTLTVSNMSPEDSSIYLCSVPPRTGAQETQYFGPGTRLLVL.

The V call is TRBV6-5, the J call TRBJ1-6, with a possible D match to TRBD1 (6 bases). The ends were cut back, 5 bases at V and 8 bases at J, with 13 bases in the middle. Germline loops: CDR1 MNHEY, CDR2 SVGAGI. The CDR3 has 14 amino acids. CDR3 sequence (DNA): TGTGCCAGCAGTCCCAGCAGGGGTGATTCACCCCTCCACTTT. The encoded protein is CASSPSRGDSPLHF.